The sequence of this T cell receptor beta chain was determined in a study of shared T cell receptors in the human thymus. Trimming at V came to 8 bases and at J to 2 bases, leaving 0 bases not matched to a gene. The CDR3 runs to 11 residues. Germline V gene sequence: CDR1 MNHEY, CDR2 SVGAGI. The protocol was immunoSEQ multiplex PCR, while the TCRdb copy is restricted to in-frame clones and leaves out a portion. The sample records almost 550,000 clones, about 80% being singletons. These data also featured in a second study, about human thymus T cells. That study reports: Serving as donors were healthy Finnish infants, each of whom was having open corrective surgery for congenital heart defects. Obtained as resections during corrective heart surgery, the thymus tissue was then studied.

Sequencing input: thymocytes. The TCR was taken from a boy younger than two with a congenital heart defect. The chain combines TRBV6-5 with TRBJ2-7; 7 bases line up with TRBD1. CDR3 DNA sequence: TGTGCCAGCGGACAGGCCTACGAGCAGTACTTC. Residues: CASGQAYEQYF.